A single count supports the clone carrying this T cell receptor (beta chain). This entry comes from a study of blood T cell repertoires in COVID-19. Study-level information: COVID-19 samples from acute and convalescent phases originated in the United States, Italy and Spain. T cells, B-cell-depleted T cells, or PBMCs supplied cDNA or gDNA.

V was clipped by 5 bases and J by 3 bases, with 14 bases between them. The CDR3 length is 15 residues. In germline, CDR1 is LGHNA, CDR2 YNFKEQ. The authors' processing: The authors estimated nucleated cell counts from reference gene primer amplification. TCRdb's table, derived via immunoSEQ multiplex PCR, lists solely in-frame clones and lacks some. V, J and clone size reflect that table, while D and trimming were determined from the DNA. This sample has about 240,000 clones; around 90% occur once, and the top ten carry around 6.9%. The specimen sequenced was peripheral blood. This TCR was sampled from a man in his sixties who had recovered from COVID-19. The V gene is TRBV4-2, the J gene TRBJ2-1; D is possibly TRBD2 (6 bases). CDR3 sequence: CASSTGTERYNEQFF. CDR3 in DNA: TGTGCCAGCAGCACCGGGACTGAGCGCTACAATGAGCAGTTCTTC.